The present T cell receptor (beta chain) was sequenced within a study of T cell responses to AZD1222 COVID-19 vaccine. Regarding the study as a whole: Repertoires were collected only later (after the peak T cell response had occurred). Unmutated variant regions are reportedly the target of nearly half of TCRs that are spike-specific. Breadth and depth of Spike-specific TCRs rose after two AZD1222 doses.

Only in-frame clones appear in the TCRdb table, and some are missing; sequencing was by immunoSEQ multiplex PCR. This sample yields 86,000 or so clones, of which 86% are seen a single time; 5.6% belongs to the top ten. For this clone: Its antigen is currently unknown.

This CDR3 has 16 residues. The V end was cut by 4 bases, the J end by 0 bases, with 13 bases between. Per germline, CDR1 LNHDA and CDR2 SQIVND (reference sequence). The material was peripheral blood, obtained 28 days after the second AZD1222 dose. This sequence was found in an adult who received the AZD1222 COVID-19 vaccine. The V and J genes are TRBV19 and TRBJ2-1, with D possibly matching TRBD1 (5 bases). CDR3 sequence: CASSKSREPSYNEQFF. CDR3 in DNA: TGTGCCAGTAGTAAATCCAGGGAACCCTCCTACAATGAGCAGTTCTTC.